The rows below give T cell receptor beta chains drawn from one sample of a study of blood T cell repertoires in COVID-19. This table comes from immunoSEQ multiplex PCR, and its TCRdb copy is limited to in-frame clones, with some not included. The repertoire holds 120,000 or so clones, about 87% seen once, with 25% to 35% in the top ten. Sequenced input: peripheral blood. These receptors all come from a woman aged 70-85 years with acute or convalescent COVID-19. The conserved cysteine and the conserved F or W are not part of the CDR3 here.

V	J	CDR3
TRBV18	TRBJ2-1	ASSRSEENEQF
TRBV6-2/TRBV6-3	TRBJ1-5	ASSYVGGRPNQPQH
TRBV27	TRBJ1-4	ASSRPGTGREKLF
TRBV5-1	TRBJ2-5	ASSLGEETQY
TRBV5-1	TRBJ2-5	ASSTVGPVEETQY
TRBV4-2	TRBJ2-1	ASSRGLAGGYNEQF
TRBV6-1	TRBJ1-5	ASSELYRVAQPQH
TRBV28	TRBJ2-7	ASSSPPDRTYEQY
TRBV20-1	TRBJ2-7	SAAGRYEQY
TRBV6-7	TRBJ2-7	ASSYSGTGVPYEQY
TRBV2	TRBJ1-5	ASSGGGASNQPQH
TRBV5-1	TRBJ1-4	ASSPGQGIGEKLF
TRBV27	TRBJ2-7	ASSPGYGEQY
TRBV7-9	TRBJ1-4	ASSGQGTNEKLF
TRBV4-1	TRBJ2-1	ASSQDPGRSSYNEQF
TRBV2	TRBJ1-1	ARPGSGTGGTEAF
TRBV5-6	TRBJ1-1	ASSLYRGLTEAF
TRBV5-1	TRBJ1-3	ASSLEGGSGTGNTIY
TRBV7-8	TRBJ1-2	ASSTLTAGGYGYT
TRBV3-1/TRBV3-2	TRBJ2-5	ASSQREGEGETQY
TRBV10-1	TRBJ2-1	ASSEPTGTSGYNEQF
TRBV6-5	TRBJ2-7	ASSYGHYYEQY
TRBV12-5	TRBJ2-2	ASGLIPGLANTGELF
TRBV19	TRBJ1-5	ASSAQGIGNQPQH
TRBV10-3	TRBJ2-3	AISPGQGSDTQY
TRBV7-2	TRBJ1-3	ASSPRRQVSGNTIY